This TCR beta chain originates from a study of vaccination effects on CD4 cells after COVID-19 (dated by TCRdb to between 2021 and 2022). In terms of the full investigation: Across the study, the median time from the second dose to post-vaccine sampling was 72 days (range 14 to 241). In the study, cultures from other donors were sequenced using the Oncomine TCR Beta short-read assay on an Illumina iSeq 100. SARS-CoV-2 spike-specific CD4+ TCR repertoires from before and after mRNA vaccination were compared in COVID-19 convalescent patients and in infection-naive vaccine recipients. A total of 10 COVID-19 convalescent patients and several SARS-CoV-2-naive healthy vaccine recipients were included in the full study. Broad study findings and their caveats: Clones induced by infection and clones induced by vaccination both contracted markedly at late timepoints after vaccination, which fits with T cell responses waning over time. In healthy vaccine recipients, vaccine-induced clones were almost all SARS-CoV-2 mono-reactive, with only 1 of 255 being cross-reactive with common cold coronaviruses. Limitations of the study were the small number of convalescent patients and the absence of early post-infection timepoints.

The germline V gene encodes CDR1 MGHRA and CDR2 YSYEKL. V is cut back by 0 bases and J by 8 bases, with 10 bases in the junction unmatched. The CDR3 measures 16 amino acids from cysteine to phenylalanine. The entry retains the CDR3 DNA only, 48 bases that are in frame from base 1. The library relied on the immunoSEQ multiplex PCR assay. TCR beta CDR3 sequencing was performed on DNA from the cultured, isolated CD4+ T cells. On the authors' methods: Non-productive TCR sequences were removed and reads were trimmed to the CDR3 region, keeping CDR3s of at least 7 amino acids. Antigen-specific clonotypes were identified using the MANAFEST web app by comparison of expansion in peptide wells against reference cultures. To be called positive, a clone needed expansion at FDR<0.05 compared with the reference and with all other wells, an odds ratio greater than 5, and a frequency greater than 0.1% in two replicate wells. A clonotype was defined as cross-reactive if the clonotype was significantly expanded both in SARS-CoV-2 spike wells and in at least one common cold coronavirus spike condition. Levenshtein distance calculated with the stringdist R package was used to assess CDR3 similarity, and unrooted trees were constructed with ape in R 3.6.1. Drawn from immuneACCESS, this table holds only the in-frame rearrangements with V and J called that TCRdb kept. Clones are partly lost; checked studies trace under half to an unresolved V gene and leave the rest unexplained. For V, J and clone size, that table is used; D and trimming come from the DNA. In all, the sample holds 75,000 to 100,000 clones, and under 80% of those were seen once. Clones ranked in the top ten supply 0.85% to 1.3% of the sample.

As for this clone: Its specific antigen is unknown. Base qualities are not provided; no much larger clone lies one nucleotide away.

To identify antigen-specific CD4+ T cell clonotypes by their expansion, the ViraFEST assay first stimulated PBMC with viral peptide pools and then applied TCR sequencing. After less than 13 days of culture, CD4+ T cells were isolated with the EasySep CD4+ T cell isolation kit. Each participant received two doses of an mRNA SARS-CoV-2 vaccine, either BNT162b2 or mRNA-1273. Healthy vaccine recipients had no prior SARS-CoV-2 infection, confirmed by negative nucleocapsid antibodies before and after vaccination. Each well held fewer than 2.5 million PBMC cultured in IMDM containing around 5% human AB serum, 8.5 to 10 IU/ml IL-2 and gentamicin, along with around 9.1 ug/ml peptides. On days 3 and 7, half of the culture medium was replaced with fresh IL-2-containing medium. Unless noted otherwise, every peptide stimulation condition was grown in triplicate wells. Using Ficoll-Paque Plus gradient centrifugation, PBMC were separated from whole blood and then either used fresh or cryopreserved at -140C. The overlapping peptide pools covered the spike proteins of SARS-CoV-2 as well as those of the common cold coronaviruses HCoV-NL63, HCoV-OC43 and HCoV-229E. The QIAamp micro DNA kit was used to extract genomic DNA from the cultured CD4+ T cells.

The TCR originated in a human donor who received a COVID-19 vaccine. The input for sequencing was CD4+ T cells from PBMCs cultured with HCoV-OC43 spike peptides, taken after COVID-19 vaccination. The cell subset or site label on this specimen signifies: HCoV-OC43 spike overlapping peptide pool stimulation. This receptor chain uses TRBV4-1 and TRBJ1-2, and TRBD1 aligns with 9 junction nucleotides. The base sequence is TGCGCCAGCAGCCAAGATCTAAGGACAGGGGCTGGGGGCTACACCTTC. It specifies CASSQDLRTGAGGYTF.